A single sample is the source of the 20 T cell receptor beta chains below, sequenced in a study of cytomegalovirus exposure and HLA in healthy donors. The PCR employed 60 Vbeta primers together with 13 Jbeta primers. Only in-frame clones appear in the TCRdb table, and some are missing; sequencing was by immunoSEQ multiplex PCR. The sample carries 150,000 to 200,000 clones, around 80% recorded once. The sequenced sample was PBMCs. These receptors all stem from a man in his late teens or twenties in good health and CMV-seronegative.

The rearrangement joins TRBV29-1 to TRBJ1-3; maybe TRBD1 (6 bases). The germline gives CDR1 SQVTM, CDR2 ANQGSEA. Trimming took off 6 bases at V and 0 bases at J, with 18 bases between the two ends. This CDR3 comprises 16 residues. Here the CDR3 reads CSVLGGHESSGNTIYF. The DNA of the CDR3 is TGCAGCGTCCTAGGGGGACACGAGAGCTCTGGAAACACCATATATTTT.

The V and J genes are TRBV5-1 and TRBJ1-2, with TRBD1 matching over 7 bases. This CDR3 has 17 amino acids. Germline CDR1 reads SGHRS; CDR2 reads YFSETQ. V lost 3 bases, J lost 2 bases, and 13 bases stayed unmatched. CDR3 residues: CASSSSPGTAINYGYTF. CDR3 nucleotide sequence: TGCGCCAGCAGCTCAAGCCCTGGGACAGCTATAAACTATGGCTACACCTTC.

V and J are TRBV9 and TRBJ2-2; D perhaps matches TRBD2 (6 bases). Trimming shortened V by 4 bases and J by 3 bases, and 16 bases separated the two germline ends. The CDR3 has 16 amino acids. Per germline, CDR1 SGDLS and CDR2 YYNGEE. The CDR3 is CASSPRSGAHTGELFF. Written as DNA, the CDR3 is TGTGCCAGCAGCCCCCGTTCGGGAGCCCACACCGGGGAGCTGTTTTTT.

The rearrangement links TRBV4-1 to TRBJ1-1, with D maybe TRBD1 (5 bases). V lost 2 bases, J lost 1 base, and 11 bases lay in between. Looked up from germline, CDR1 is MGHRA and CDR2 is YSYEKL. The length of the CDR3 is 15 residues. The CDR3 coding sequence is TGCGCCAGCAGCCAATTGGACACGTCGAACACTGAAGCTTTCTTT. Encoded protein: CASSQLDTSNTEAFF.

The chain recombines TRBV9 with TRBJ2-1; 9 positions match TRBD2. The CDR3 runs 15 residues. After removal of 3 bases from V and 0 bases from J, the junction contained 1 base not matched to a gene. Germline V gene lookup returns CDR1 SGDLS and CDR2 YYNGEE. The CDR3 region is CASSDSGSSYNEQFF. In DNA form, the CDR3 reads TGTGCCAGCAGCGATAGCGGGAGCTCCTACAATGAGCAGTTCTTC.

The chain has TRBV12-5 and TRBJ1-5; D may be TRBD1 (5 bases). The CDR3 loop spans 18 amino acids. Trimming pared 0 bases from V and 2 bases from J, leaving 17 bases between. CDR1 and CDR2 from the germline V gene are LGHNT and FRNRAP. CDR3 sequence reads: CASGLVLGRGKGNQPQHF. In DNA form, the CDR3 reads TGTGCTAGTGGTTTGGTACTGGGGAGGGGAAAGGGCAATCAGCCCCAGCATTTT.

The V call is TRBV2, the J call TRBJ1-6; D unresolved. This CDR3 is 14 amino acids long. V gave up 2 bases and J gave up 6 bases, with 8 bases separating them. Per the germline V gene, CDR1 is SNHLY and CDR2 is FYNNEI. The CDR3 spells CASSEPGSNSPLHF. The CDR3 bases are TGTGCCAGCAGTGAACCGGGGTCTAATTCACCCCTCCACTTT.

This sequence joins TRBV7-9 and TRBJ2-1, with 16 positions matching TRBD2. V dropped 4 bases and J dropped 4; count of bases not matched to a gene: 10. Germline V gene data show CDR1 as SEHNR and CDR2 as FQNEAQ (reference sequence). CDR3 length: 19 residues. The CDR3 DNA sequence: TGTGCCAGCAGCTCCGGGACTAGCGGGAGGGCCCTGATGTACAATGAGCAGTTCTTC. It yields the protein CASSSGTSGRALMYNEQFF. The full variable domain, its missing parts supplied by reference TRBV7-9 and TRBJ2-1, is DTGVSQNPRHKITKRGQNVTFRCDPISEHNRLYWYRQTLGQGPEFLTYFQNEAQLEKSRLLSDRFSAERPKGSFSTLEIQRTEQGDSAMYLCASSSGTSGRALMYNEQFFGPGTRLTVL.

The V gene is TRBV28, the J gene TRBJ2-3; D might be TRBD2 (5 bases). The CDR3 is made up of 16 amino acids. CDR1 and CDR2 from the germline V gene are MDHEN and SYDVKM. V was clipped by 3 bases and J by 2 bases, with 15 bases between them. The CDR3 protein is CASSFPPSGYTDTQYF. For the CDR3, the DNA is TGTGCCAGCAGTTTCCCCCCCAGCGGTTACACAGATACGCAGTATTTT. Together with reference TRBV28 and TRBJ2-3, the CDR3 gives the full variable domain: DVKVTQSSRYLVKRTGEKVFLECVQDMDHENMFWYRQDPGLGLRLIYFSYDVKMKEKGDIPEGYSVSREKKERFSLILESASTNQTSMYLCASSFPPSGYTDTQYFGPGTRLTVL.

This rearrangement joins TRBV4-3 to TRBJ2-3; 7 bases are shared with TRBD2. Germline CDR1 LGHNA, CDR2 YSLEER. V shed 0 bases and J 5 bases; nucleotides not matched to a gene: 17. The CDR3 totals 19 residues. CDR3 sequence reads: CASSQDRRSGLGLGDTQYF. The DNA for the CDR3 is TGCGCCAGCAGCCAAGATCGCCGTAGCGGGCTGGGATTGGGAGATACGCAGTATTTT.

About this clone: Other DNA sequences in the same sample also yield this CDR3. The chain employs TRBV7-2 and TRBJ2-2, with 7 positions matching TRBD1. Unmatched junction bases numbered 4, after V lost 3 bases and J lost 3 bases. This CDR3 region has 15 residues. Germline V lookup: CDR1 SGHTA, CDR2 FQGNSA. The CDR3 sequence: CASSLAGGDTGELFF. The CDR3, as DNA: TGTGCCAGCAGCTTGGCAGGGGGAGACACCGGGGAGCTGTTTTTT.

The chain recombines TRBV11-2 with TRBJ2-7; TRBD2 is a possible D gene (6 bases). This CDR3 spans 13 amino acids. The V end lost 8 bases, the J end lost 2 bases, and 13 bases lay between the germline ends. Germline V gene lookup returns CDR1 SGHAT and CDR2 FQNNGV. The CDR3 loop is CASRPGGTYEQYF. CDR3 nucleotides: TGTGCCAGCCGCCCCGGGGGAACCTACGAGCAGTACTTC.

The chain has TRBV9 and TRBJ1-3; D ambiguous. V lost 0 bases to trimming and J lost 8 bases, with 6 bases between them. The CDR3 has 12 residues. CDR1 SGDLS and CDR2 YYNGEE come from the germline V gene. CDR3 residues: CASSVASDTIYF. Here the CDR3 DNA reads TGTGCCAGCAGCGTAGCGTCGGACACCATATATTTT.

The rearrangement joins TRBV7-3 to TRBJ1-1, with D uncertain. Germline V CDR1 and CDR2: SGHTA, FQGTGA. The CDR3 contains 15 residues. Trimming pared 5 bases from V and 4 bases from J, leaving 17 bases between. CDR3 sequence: CASSPSLTSGTEAFF. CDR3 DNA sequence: TGTGCCAGCAGCCCAAGCCTTACCTCGGGCACTGAAGCTTTCTTT. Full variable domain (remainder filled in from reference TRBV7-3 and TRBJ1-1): GAGVSQTPSNKVTEKGKYVELRCDPISGHTALYWYRQSLGQGPEFLIYFQGTGAADDSGLPNDRFFAVRPEGSVSTLKIQRTERGDSAVYLCASSPSLTSGTEAFFGQGTRLTVV.

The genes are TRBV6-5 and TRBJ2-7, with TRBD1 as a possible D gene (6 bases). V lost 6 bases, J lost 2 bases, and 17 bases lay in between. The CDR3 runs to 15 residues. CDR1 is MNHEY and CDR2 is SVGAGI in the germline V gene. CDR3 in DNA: TGTGCCAGCAGCCCTGCCGGGACACTAACCTACGAGCAGTACTTC. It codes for CASSPAGTLTYEQYF.

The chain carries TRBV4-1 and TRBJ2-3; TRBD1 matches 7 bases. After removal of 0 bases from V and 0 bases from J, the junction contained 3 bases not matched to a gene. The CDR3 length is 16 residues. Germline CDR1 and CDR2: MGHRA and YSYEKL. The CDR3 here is CASSQDRGTSTDTQYF. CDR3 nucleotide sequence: TGCGCCAGCAGCCAAGACAGGGGGACAAGCACAGATACGCAGTATTTT.

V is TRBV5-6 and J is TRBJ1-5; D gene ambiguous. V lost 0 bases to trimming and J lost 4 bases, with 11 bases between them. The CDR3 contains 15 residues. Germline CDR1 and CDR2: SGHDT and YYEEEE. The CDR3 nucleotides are TGTGCCAGCAGCTTGGGGTACAGCCTAAATCAGCCCCAGCATTTT. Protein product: CASSLGYSLNQPQHF.

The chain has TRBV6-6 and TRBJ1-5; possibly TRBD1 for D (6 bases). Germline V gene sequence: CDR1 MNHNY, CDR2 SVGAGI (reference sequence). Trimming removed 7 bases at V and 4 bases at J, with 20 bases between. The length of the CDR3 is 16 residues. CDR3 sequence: CASTPGEGLSNQPQHF. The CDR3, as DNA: TGTGCCAGCACCCCAGGGGAGGGCTTGAGTAATCAGCCCCAGCATTTT.

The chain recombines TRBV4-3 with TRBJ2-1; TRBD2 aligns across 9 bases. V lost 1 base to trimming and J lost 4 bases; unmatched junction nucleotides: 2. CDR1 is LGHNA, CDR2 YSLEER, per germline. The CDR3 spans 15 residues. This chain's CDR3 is CASSQGAGGYNEQFF. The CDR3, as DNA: TGCGCCAGCAGCCAAGGTGCGGGAGGGTACAATGAGCAGTTCTTC.

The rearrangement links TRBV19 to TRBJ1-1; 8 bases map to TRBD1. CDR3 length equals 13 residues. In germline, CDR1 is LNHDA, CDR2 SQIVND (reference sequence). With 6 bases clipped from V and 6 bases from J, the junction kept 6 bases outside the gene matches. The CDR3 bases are TGTGCCAGTAGGGCAGGGGGCTCGGCTGAAGCTTTCTTT. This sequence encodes CASRAGGSAEAFF.